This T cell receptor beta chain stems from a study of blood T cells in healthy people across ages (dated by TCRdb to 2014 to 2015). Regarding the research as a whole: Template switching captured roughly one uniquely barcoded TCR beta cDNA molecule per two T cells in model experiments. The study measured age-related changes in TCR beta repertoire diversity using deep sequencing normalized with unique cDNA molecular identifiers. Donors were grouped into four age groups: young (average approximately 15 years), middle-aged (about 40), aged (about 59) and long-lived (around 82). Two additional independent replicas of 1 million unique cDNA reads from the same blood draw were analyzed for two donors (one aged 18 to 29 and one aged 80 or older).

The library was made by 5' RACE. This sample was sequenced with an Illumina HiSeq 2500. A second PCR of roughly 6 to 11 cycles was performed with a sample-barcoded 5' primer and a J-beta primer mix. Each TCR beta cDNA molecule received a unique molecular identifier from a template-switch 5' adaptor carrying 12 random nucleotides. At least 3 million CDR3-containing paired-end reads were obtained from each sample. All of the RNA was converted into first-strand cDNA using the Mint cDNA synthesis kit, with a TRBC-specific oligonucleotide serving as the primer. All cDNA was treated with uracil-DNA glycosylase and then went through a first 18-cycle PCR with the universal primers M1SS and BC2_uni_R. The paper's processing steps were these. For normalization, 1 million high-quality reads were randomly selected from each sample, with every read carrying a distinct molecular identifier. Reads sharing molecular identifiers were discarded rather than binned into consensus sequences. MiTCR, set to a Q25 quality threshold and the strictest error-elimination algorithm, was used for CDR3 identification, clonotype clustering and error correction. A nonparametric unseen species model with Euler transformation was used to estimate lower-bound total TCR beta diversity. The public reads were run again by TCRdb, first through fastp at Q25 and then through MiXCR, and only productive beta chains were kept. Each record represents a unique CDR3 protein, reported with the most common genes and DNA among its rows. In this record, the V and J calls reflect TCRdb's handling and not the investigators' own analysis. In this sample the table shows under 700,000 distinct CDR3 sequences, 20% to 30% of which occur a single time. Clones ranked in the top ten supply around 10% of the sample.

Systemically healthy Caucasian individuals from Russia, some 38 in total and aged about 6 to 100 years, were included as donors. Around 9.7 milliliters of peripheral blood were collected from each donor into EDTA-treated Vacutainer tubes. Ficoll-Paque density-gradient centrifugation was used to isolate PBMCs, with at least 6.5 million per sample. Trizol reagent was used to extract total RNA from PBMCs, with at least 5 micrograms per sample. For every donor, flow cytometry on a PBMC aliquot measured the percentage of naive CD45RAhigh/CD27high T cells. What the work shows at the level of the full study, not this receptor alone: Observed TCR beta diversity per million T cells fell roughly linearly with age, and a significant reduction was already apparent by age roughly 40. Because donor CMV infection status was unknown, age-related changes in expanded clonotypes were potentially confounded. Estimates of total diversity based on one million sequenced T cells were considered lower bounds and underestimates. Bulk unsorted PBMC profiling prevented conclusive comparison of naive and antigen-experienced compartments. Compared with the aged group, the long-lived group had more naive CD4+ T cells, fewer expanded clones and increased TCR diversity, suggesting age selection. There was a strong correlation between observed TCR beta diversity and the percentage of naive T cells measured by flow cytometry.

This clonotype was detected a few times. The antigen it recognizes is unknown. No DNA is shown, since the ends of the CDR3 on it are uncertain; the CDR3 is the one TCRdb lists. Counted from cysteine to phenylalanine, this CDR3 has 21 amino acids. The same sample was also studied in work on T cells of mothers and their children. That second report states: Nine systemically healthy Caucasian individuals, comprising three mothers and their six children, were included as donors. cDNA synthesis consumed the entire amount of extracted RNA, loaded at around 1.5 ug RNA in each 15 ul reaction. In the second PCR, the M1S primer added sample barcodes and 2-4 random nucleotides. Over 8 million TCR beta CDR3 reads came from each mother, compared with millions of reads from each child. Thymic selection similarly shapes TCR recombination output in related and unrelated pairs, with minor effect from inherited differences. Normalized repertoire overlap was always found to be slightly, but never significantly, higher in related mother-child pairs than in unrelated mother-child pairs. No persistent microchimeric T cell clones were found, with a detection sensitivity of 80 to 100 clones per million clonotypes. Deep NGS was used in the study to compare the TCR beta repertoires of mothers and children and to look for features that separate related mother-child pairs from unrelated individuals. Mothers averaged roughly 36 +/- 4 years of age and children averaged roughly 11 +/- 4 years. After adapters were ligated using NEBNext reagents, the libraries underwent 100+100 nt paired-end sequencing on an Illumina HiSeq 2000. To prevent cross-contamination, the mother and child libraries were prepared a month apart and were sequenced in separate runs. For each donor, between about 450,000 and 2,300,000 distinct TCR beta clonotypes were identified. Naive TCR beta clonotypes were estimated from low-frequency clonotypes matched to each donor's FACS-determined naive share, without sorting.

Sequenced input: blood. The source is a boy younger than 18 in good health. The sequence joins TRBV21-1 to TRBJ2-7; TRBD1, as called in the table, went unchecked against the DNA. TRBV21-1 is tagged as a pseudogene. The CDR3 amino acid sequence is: CASSNPVTPQWGRGASYEQYF.